This T cell receptor beta chain was captured by sequencing in a study of OX40 agonist ivuxolimab in advanced cancers. Broadly, across the study: The costimulatory receptor OX40 (CD134) was targeted by ivuxolimab, a fully human IgG2 agonistic monoclonal antibody. The paper reports the monotherapy dose-escalation portion (N ≈ 50 patients) of the phase I ivuxolimab trial. Of the approximately 54 dose-escalation patients, hepatocellular carcinoma was present in about 20, melanoma in about 15, renal cell carcinoma in 9 and head and neck cancer in 9. Prior anti-PD-1, anti-PD-L1 or anti-CTLA-4 therapy was permitted, and checkpoint inhibitors had been received by roughly 40% of dose-escalation patients. In the dose-escalation cohort, 82.7% of patients were male, and the mean age was approximately 60 years, with a range of roughly 23 to 85. Partial responses were achieved by three dose-escalation patients, of whom one had hepatocellular carcinoma and two had cutaneous melanoma. Intravenous ivuxolimab was administered to patients every 2 weeks at six dose levels: 0.01, 0.1, 0.3, 1.5, 3 and 10 mg/kg. Peripheral TCRbeta sequencing aimed to test whether ivuxolimab altered TCR sequence diversity and caused clonal T-cell expansion. What the study reported, not specific to this receptor: The antigen specificity of the peripheral T cells that underwent clonal expansion was not determined. After ivuxolimab, more expanded clones were found on average in CD8+ T cells than in CD4+ T cells. At doses of 0.1 to 3.0 mg/kg, clonal expansion of both CD4+ and CD8+ blood T cells was observed from baseline to week 6. In the 0.1-3.0 mg/kg groups, partial responders had among the lowest normalized peripheral clonal expansion, particularly in CD8+ T cells. Low levels of normalized T-cell clonal expansion were also shown by some nonresponding patients.

Patients with autoimmune disease history or receiving systemic immunosuppression were excluded from the trial. Peripheral blood for TCR sequencing was drawn from every dose cohort at baseline, at cycle 4 day 1 and at cycle 7 day 1. The samples were drawn from a first-in-human, open-label, multicenter phase I dose-escalation trial of ivuxolimab. Adults with locally advanced or metastatic melanoma, renal cell carcinoma, hepatocellular carcinoma or head and neck squamous cell carcinoma were enrolled in the trial. CD4+ and CD8+ T cells were sorted separately from peripheral blood before TCR sequencing. Genomic DNA was extracted from sorted cells for sequencing of the TCRbeta CDR3 region. The immunoSEQ Assay was used to sequence the TCRbeta CDR3 regions. The clones in this table, taken by TCRdb from immuneACCESS, are in-frame only. Not every clone is retained; where verified, under half of the shortfall comes from an unresolved V gene, and the cause of the rest is unknown. The sample data list over 60,000 clones, and 94% of these were observed just once. The leading ten clones occupy around 16% of the sample.

According to the germline V gene, CDR1 reads MGHRA and CDR2 reads YSYEKL. The CDR3 covers 14 residues, taking in both the cysteine and the phenylalanine. Just the 42-base CDR3 DNA is kept, in frame starting at base 1. V drops 4 bases and J drops 3 bases, leaving 13 bases in between. As for this clone: The antigen it binds to is not known. No base quality information exists; no much larger clone differs at one position.

This specimen consisted of CD4+ or CD8+ T cells sorted from blood, obtained in a trial of the OX40 agonist ivuxolimab. The chain is made from TRBV4-1 and TRBJ2-7; TRBD1 is perhaps the D gene, given 6 matching bases. The receptor was isolated from an adult with an advanced solid tumor such as melanoma, head and neck, liver or kidney cancer. The CDR3 corresponds to CASSPPRGNYEQYF. The bases are TGCGCCAGCAGCCCCCCCAGGGGTAACTACGAGCAGTACTTC.